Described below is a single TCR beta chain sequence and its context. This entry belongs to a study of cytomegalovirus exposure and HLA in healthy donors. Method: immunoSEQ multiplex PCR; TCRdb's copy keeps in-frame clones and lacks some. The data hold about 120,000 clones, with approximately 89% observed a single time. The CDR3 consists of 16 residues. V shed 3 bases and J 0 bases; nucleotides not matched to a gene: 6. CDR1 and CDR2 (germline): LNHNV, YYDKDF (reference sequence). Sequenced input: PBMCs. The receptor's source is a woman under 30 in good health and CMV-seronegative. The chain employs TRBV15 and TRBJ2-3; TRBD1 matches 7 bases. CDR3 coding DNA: TGTGCCACCAGCAGGTTGGGGACAGCAAGCACAGATACGCAGTATTTT. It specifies CATSRLGTASTDTQYF.